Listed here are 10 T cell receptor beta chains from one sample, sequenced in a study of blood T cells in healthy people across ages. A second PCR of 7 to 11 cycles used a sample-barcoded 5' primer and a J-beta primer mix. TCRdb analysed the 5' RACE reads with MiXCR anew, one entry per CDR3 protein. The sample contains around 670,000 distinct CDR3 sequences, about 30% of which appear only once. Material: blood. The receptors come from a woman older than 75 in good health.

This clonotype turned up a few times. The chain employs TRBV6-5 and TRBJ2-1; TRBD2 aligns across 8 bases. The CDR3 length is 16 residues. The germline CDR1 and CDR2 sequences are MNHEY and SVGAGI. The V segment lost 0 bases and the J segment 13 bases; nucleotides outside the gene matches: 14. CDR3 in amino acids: CASSYSKLAAQETQFF. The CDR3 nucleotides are TGTGCCAGCAGTTACTCGAAACTAGCGGCACAAGAGACCCAGTTCTTC.

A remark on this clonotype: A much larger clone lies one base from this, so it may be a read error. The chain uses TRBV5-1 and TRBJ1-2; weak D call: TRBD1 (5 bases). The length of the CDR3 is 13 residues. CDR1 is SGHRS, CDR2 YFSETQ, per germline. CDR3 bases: TGCGCCGGCAGCTGGGACGGTTCCTATGGCTACACCTTC. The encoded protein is CAGSWDGSYGYTF.

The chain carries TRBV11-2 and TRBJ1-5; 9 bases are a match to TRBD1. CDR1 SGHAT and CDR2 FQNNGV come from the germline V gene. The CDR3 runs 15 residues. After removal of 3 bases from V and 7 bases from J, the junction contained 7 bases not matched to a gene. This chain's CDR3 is CASSLTGTGRQPQHF. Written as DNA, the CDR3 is TGTGCCAGCAGCTTGACCGGGACAGGGCGACAGCCCCAGCATTTT.

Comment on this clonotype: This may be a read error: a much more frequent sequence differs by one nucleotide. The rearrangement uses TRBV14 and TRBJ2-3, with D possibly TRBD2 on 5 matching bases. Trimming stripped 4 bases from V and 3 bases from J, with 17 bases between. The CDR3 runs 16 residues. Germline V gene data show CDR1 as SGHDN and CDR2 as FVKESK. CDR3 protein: CASSPRSLGMTDTQYF. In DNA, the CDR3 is TGTGCCAGCAGCCCCCGAAGCCTCGGGATGACAGATACGCAGTATTTT.

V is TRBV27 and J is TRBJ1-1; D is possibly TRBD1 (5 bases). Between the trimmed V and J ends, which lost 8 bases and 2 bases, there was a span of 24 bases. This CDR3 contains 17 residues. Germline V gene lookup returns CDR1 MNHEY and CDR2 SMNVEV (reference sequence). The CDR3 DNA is TGTGCCAGCGCTTATTCCGGGACCTGGGGTAAAAACACTGAAGCTTTCTTT. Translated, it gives CASAYSGTWGKNTEAFF.

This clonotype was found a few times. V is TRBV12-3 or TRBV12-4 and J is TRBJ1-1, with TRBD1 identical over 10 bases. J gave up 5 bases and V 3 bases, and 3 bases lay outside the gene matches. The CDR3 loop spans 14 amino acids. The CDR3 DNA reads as TGTGCCAGCAGTTTCAGACAGGGGGCTACTGAAGCTTTCTTT. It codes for CASSFRQGATEAFF.

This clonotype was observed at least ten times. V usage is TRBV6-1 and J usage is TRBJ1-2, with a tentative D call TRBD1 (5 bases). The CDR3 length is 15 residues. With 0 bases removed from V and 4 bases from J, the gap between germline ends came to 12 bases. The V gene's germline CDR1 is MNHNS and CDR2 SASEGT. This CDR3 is CASSEARSGGYGYTF. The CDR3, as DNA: TGTGCCAGCAGTGAAGCACGTTCGGGGGGCTATGGCTACACCTTC.

The CDR3 nucleotides read TGTGCCTGGAGTGTCAACAGTTTCTACGAGCAGTACTTC. It yields the protein CAWSVNSFYEQYF. The chain uses TRBV30 and TRBJ2-7; no clear D gene. V lost 0 bases to trimming and J lost 3 bases, with 9 bases between them. CDR1 and CDR2 from the germline V gene are GTSNPN and SVGIG (reference sequence). The CDR3 has 13 residues.

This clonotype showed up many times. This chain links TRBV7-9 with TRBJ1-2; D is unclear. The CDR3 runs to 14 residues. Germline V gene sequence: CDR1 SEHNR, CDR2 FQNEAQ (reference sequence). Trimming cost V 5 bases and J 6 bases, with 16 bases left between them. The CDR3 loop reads CASSLGRISHGYTF. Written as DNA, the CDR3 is TGTGCCAGCAGCCTCGGTCGGATCTCTCATGGCTACACCTTC.

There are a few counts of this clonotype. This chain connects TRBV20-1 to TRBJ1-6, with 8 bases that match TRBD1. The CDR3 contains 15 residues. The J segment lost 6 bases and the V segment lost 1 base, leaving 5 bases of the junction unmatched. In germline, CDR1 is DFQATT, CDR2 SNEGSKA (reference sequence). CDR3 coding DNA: TGCAGTGCTAGAGGCCAGGGGGCCCTTAATTCACCCCTCCACTTT. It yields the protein CSARGQGALNSPLHF.